A selection of T cell receptor beta chains follows, all from one sample in a study of control samples from healthy donors and cancer patients. Using immunoSEQ multiplex PCR, the repertoire was profiled, and TCRdb retains in-frame clones only, with some absent. This sample contains under 200,000 clones. The sample consisted of blood. These receptors came from a woman in her thirties in good health. The CDR3 runs from the conserved cysteine through the conserved F or W. Fields, in order: V gene, CDR3 protein.

TRBV27 | CASSSRQTGEETDTQYF
TRBV29-1 | CSGSDWGTFF
TRBV2 | CASAQASIGNNEQFF
TRBV7-3 | CASSLSPGVAGELFF
TRBV29-1 | CSGGIDGYTF
TRBV28 | CASRLNFGPEAFF
TRBV7-8 | CASSLGLTNYHGYTF
TRBV27 | CASSLLGAGYEQYF
TRBV11-1 | CASSPGQGAETQYF
TRBV30 | CAWTAGQSNYEQYF
TRBV5-1 | CASSSRNRKMPNTEAFF
TRBV29-1 | CSVEDSSYEQYF
TRBV2 | CASSEAPRQYF
TRBV6-5 | CARGVVRDSPYEQYF
TRBV19 | CASSERENTEAFF
TRBV28 | CASSFQGRYGYTF
TRBV5-1 | CASSPGQGNEKLFF
TRBV7-9 | CASSSIGNTIYF
TRBV27 | CSRHEQYF
TRBV7-6 | CASSLGAGGPTDTQYF
TRBV28 | CASSSQGGRLAFF
TRBV5-1 | CASSLVGDDTEAFF
TRBV18 | CASSPPRPQTEAFF
TRBV5-4 | CASSFGQEVTEAFF
TRBV28 | CASIDSTELYEQYF
TRBV4-3 | CASSRGPEAFF
TRBV6-6 | CASRRGLAGVWTSTDTQYF
TRBV28 | CATIFGTHLTGELFF
TRBV28 | CASSSTWGGTGANVLTF
TRBV6-5 | CASRLDSHSNQPQHF
TRBV4-2 | CASSQEALVTEAFF
TRBV4-1 | CASSRYLGQGYSNQPQHF
TRBV19 | CASLSMTGGNQPQHF
TRBV5-1 | CASSLGGGQLREAFF
TRBV2 | CASSLDGRIEKLFF
TRBV18 | CASSPLRGTPGNTIYF
TRBV7-2 | CASSPAGNYGYTF
TRBV4-1 | CASSQDTGRVSYEQYF
TRBV11-3 | CASSFTDGNNEQFF
TRBV9 | CASSAIWGNTGELFF
TRBV28 | CASSLNAGQGSYEQYF
TRBV7-6 | CATQRGLGDTQYF
TRBV28 | CASSIGQGYYGYTF
TRBV7-9 | CASSLIQGGGYTF
TRBV28 | CASSRLRETQYF
TRBV7-2 | CASSPGQGPETQYF
TRBV28 | CASSSGSQHYGYTF
TRBV7-2 | CASSLPTSAETQYF
TRBV28 | CASSSGGGFYGYTF
TRBV3-1/TRBV3-2 | CASSQRLGQWNTEAFF
TRBV18 | CASSPDRVGRVHHTEAFF
TRBV29-1 | CSAERGTDYEQYF
TRBV5-4 | CASSLRGPSYEQYF
TRBV5-5 | CASSLSGREAFF
TRBV5-5 | CASSSSLSGQNYGYTF
TRBV6-5 | CASRPGDPRGVAFF
TRBV6-5 | CASSYGGGTYEQYF
TRBV6-2/TRBV6-3 | CASSYFRVSDTQYF